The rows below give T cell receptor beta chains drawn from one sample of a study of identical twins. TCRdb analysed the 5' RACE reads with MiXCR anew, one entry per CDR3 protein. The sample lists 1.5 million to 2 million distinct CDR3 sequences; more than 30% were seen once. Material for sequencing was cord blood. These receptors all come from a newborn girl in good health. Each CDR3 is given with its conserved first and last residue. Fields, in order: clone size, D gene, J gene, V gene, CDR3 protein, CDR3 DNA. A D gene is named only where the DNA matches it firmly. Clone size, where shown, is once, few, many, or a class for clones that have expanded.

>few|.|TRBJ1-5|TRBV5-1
CASSLEGAINQPQHF
TGCGCCAGCAGCTTGGAGGGCGCGATCAATCAGCCCCAGCATTTT
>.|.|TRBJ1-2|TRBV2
CASLGGEANYGYTF
TGTGCCAGCTTGGGAGGGGAAGCTAACTATGGCTACACCTTC
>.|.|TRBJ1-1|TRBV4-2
CASTFRGMNTEAFF
TGTGCCAGCACTTTCAGGGGTATGAACACTGAAGCTTTCTTT
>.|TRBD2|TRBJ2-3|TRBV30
CACPTSGTTDTQYF
TGTGCCTGCCCGACTAGCGGGACGACAGATACGCAGTATTTT
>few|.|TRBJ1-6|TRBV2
CAKKSGGKNSPLHF
TGTGCCAAGAAGAGCGGGGGAAAAAATTCACCCCTCCACTTT
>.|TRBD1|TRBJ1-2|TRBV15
CATSEVTGAGGYTF
TGTGCCACCAGCGAAGTCACAGGGGCGGGAGGCTACACCTTC
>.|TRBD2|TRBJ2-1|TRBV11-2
CASSLDIGAGSYNEQFF
TGTGCCAGCAGCTTAGATATAGGAGCGGGATCCTACAATGAGCAGTTCTTC
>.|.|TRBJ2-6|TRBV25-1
CASSPFRYGANVLTF
TGTGCCAGCAGCCCTTTCCGATATGGGGCCAACGTCCTGACTTTC
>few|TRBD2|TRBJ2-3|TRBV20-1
CSARWGGRTDTQYF
TGCAGTGCTAGATGGGGGGGGAGGACAGATACGCAGTATTTT
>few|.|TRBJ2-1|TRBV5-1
CASSHLAYSYNEQFF
TGCGCCAGCAGCCACCTAGCGTACTCCTACAATGAGCAGTTCTTC
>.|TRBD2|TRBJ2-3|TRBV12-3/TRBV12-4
CASSRSSGRAPTDTQYF
TGTGCCAGCAGTCGCTCTAGCGGGAGGGCCCCCACAGATACGCAGTATTTT
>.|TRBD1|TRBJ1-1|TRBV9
CASSVQGATEAFF
TGTGCCAGCAGCGTGCAGGGGGCAACTGAAGCTTTCTTT
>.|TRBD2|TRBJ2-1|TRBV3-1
CASSQTTSGYNNEQFF
TGTGCCAGCAGCCAAACGACTAGCGGGTACAACAATGAGCAGTTCTTC
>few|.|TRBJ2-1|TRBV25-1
CASRGPAPQYNEQFF
TGTGCCAGCAGAGGACCAGCCCCTCAATACAATGAGCAGTTCTTC
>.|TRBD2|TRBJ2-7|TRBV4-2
CASSQDLTSGRAGYEQYF
TGTGCCAGCAGCCAAGACTTGACTAGCGGGAGGGCCGGGTACGAGCAGTACTTC
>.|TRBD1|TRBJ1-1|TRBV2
CASSARQGGMNTEAFF
TGTGCCAGCAGTGCCCGACAGGGCGGAATGAACACTGAAGCTTTCTTT
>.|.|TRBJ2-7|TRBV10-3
CATPLEQYF
TGTGCCACTCCCTTAGAGCAGTACTTC
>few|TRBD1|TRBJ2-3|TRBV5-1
CASSGTGYTDTQYF
TGCGCCAGCAGCGGGACAGGTTACACAGATACGCAGTATTTT
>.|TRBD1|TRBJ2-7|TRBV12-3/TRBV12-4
CASSLGQGLSSYEQYF
TGTGCCAGCAGTTTGGGACAGGGGCTAAGCTCCTACGAGCAGTACTTC
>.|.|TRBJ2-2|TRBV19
CASSRSSGDGELFF
TGTGCCAGTAGCCGTTCATCTGGCGACGGGGAGCTGTTTTTT
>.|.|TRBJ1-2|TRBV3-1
CASSQRSGANYGYTF
TGTGCCAGCAGCCAAAGGAGCGGCGCTAACTATGGCTACACCTTC
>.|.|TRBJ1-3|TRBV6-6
CASSYSDSLSGNTIYF
TGTGCCAGCAGTTACTCGGACAGTCTCTCTGGAAACACCATATATTTT
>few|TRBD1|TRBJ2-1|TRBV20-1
CSGQGPLDEQFF
TGCAGTGGACAGGGGCCTTTGGATGAGCAGTTCTTC
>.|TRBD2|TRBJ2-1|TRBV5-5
CASSLGSGGSYNEQFF
TGTGCCAGCAGCTTGGGTAGCGGGGGGTCCTACAATGAGCAGTTCTTC
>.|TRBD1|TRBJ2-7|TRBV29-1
CGVVWTGQTYEQYF
TGCGGCGTTGTTTGGACAGGTCAAACCTACGAGCAGTACTTC
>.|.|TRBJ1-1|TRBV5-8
CASSLSPGLTEAFF
TGTGCCAGCAGCTTAAGTCCAGGGTTAACTGAAGCTTTCTTT
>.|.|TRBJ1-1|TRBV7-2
CASSYNGGMNTEAFF
TGTGCCAGCAGCTATAATGGGGGCATGAACACTGAAGCTTTCTTT
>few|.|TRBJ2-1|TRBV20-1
CSARQPGLLYNEQFF
TGCAGTGCTAGACAGCCGGGACTTTTATACAATGAGCAGTTCTTC
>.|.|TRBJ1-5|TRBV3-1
CASSQGVASNQPQHF
TGTGCCAGCAGCCAAGGGGTGGCTAGCAATCAGCCCCAGCATTTT
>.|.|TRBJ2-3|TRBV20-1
CSARDHAERTDTQYF
TGCAGTGCTAGAGATCATGCAGAGCGCACAGATACGCAGTATTTT
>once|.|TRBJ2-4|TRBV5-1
CASSLAPPADMQYF
TGCGCCAGCAGCTTGGCCCCCCCCGCGGACATGCAGTACTTC
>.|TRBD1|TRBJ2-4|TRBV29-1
CSVPRTGGKNIQYF
TGCAGCGTTCCCAGAACAGGGGGCAAAAACATTCAGTACTTC
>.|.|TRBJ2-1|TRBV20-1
CSALSQDPDQQFF
TGCAGTGCTCTTTCACAGGACCCCGACCAGCAGTTCTTC
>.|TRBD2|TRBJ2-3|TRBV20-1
CSAIGTGLAGDPGSTDTQYF
TGCAGTGCTATCGGAACGGGACTAGCGGGGGACCCAGGGAGCACAGATACGCAGTATTTT
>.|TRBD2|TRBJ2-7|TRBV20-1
CSAPGGVENEQYF
TGCAGTGCTCCCGGGGGGGTTGAGAATGAGCAGTACTTC
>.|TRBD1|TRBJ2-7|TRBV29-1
CSATGTGGQWSSYNEQYF
TGCAGCGCCACCGGGACAGGGGGACAATGGAGCTCCTACAATGAGCAGTACTTC
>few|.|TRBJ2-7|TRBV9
CASSVEGSSRNEQYF
TGTGCCAGCAGCGTAGAAGGGTCAAGTAGGAATGAGCAGTACTTC
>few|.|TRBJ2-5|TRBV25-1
CASSVEGAQETQYF
TGTGCCAGCAGTGTAGAAGGAGCTCAAGAGACCCAGTACTTC
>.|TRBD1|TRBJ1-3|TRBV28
CASSVYPPGGEGRDTIYF
TGTGCCAGCAGTGTGTACCCCCCAGGGGGAGAAGGGAGGGACACCATATATTTT
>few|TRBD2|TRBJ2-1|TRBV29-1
CSARTSGNWGNEQFF
TGCAGCGCCAGGACTAGCGGGAATTGGGGCAATGAGCAGTTCTTC
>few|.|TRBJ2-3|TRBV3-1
CASSQTPGRDTQYF
TGTGCCAGCAGCCAGACCCCCGGGCGAGATACGCAGTATTTT
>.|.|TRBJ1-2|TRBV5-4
CASSTGRDYGYTF
TGTGCCAGCAGCACGGGACGAGACTATGGCTACACCTTC
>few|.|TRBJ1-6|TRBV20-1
CSARDSGLPNSPLHF
TGCAGTGCTAGAGATTCGGGACTCCCAAATTCACCCCTCCACTTT